This entry is about one T cell receptor (beta chain). What it recognizes is unknown. Patients with ophthalmopathy all had a Clinical Activity Score of at least 3, a NOSPECS grade of at least 4 and duration under 3 months. Germline V CDR1 and CDR2: LGHNA, YNFKEQ. Trimming cost V 3 bases and J 0 bases, with 3 bases left between them. The CDR3 is 13 amino acids. The data belong to a study of T cells in Graves' hyperthyroidism and ophthalmopathy. Amplification yielded TCR beta CDR3 regions, with RNA transcripts as the source. TCR CDR3 underwent first-round RT-PCR with the HTBI primer set. TCRdb independently ran MiXCR on the multiplex PCR reads; one entry per CDR3 protein. Of 490,000 or so distinct CDR3 sequences listed, 16% are singletons. Study-level results: Model output signaled ophthalmopathy a median roughly 6.1 months ahead of onset. A model of 13 V-J pairs discriminated ophthalmopathy from stable hyperthyroidism.

The sequenced sample was blood. The chain links TRBV4-2 to TRBJ1-5; D unclear. The sequence was collected from a woman in her 30s with Graves' ophthalmopathy. CDR3 amino acids: CASSQYSNQPQHF. The CDR3 DNA reads as TGTGCCAGCAGCCAGTATAGCAATCAGCCCCAGCATTTT.